The source of this TCR beta chain is a study of early T cells in non-severe SARS-CoV-2 infection. In this sample, this clonotype turned up once. TCRdb independently ran MiXCR on the 5' RACE reads; one entry per CDR3 protein. The sample contains 75,000 to 95,000 distinct CDR3 sequences, over 15% of which appear only once. The ends were cut back, 5 bases at V and 4 bases at J, with 16 bases in the middle. CDR1 is SGHRS and CDR2 is YFSETQ in the germline V gene. There are 14 residues in the CDR3. The V call is TRBV5-1, the J call TRBJ2-7; no reliable D call. This specimen was whole blood, taken at baseline. The clonotype originates from an adult who was a healthcare worker with PCR-confirmed SARS-CoV-2 infection or an uninfected control (not recorded which). CDR3 in amino acids: CASRDPLRVYEQYF. Written as DNA, the CDR3 is TGCGCCAGCAGAGATCCATTAAGGGTTTACGAGCAGTACTTC.